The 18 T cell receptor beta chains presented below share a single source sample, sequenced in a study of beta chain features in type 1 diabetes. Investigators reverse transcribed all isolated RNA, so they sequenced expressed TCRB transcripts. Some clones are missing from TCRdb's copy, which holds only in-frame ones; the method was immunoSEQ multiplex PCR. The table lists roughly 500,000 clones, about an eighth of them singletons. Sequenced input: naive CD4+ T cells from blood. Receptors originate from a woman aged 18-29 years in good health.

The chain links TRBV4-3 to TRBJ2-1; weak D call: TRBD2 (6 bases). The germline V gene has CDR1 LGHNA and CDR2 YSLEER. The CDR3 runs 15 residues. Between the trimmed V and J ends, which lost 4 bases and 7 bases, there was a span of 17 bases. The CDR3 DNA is TGCGCCAGCAGCCGCAGACTAGTTCCGAGGAATGAGCAGTTCTTC. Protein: CASSRRLVPRNEQFF.

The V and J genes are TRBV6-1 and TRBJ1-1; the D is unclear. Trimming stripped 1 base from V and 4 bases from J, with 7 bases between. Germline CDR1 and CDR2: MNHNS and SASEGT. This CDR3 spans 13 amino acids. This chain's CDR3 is CASSEGLSTEAFF. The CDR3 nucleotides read TGTGCCAGCAGTGAAGGGTTGAGCACTGAAGCTTTCTTT.

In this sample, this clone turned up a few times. The DNA for the CDR3 is TGTGCCAGCGCCTCAGGAGAGACCCAGTACTTC. Its protein is CASASGETQYF. This chain connects TRBV7-3 to TRBJ2-5; D not resolved. The V end was cut by 8 bases, the J end by 4 bases, with 8 bases between. Germline CDR1 reads SGHTA; CDR2 reads FQGTGA. CDR3 size: 11 residues.

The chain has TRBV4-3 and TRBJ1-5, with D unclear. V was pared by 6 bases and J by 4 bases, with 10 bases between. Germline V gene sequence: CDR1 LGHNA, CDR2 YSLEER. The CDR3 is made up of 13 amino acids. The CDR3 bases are TGCGCCAGCAGTTTTGACCCTAATCAGCCCCAGCATTTT. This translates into CASSFDPNQPQHF.

The CDR3 DNA reads TGTGCCAGCAGCTTAACGGCCTCTGGGGCCAACGTCCTGACTTTC. Translation: CASSLTASGANVLTF. The chain recombines TRBV7-3 with TRBJ2-6; D unclear. Germline V gene sequence: CDR1 SGHTA, CDR2 FQGTGA. V was shortened by 0 bases and J by 0 bases, with 3 bases between the two germline ends. This CDR3 has 15 residues.

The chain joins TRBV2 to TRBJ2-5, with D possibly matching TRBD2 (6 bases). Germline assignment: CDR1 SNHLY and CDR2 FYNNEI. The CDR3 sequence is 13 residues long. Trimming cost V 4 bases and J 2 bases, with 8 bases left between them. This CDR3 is CASSGGTQETQYF. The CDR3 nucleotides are TGTGCCAGCAGTGGGGGGACTCAAGAGACCCAGTACTTC.

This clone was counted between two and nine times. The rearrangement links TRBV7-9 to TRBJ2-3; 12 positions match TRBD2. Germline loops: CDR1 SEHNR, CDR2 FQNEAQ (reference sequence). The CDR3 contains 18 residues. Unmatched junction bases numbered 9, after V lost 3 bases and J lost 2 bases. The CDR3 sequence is CASSLYSGTSGLTDTQYF. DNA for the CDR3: TGTGCCAGCAGCTTGTACTCCGGGACTAGCGGGCTCACAGATACGCAGTATTTT. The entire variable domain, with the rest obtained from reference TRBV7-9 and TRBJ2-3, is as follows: DTGVSQNPRHKITKRGQNVTFRCDPISEHNRLYWYRQTLGQGPEFLTYFQNEAQLEKSRLLSDRFSAERPKGSFSTLEIQRTEQGDSAMYLCASSLYSGTSGLTDTQYFGPGTRLTVL.

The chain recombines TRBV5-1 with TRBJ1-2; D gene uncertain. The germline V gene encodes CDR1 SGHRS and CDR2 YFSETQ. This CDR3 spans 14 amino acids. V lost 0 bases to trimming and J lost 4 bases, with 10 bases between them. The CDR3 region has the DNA TGCGCCAGCAGCTTGGAAGGGCCCCTCTATGGCTACACCTTC. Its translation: CASSLEGPLYGYTF.

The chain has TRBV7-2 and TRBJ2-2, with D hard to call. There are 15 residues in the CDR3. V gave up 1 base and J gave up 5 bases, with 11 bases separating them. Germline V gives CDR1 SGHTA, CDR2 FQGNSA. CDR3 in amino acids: CASSLVGILTGELFF. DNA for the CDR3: TGTGCCAGCAGCTTAGTGGGTATACTGACCGGGGAGCTGTTTTTT.

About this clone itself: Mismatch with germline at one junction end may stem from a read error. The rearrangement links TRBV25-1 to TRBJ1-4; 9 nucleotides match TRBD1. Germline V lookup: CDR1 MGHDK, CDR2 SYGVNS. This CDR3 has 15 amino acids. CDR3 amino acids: CASRELGDREGKLFF. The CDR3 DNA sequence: TGTGCCAGCAGGGAATTGGGGGACAGGGAGGGTAAACTGTTTTTT. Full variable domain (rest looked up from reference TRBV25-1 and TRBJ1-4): EADIYQTPRYLVIGTGKKITLECSQTMGHDKMYWYQQDPGMELHLIHYSYGVNSTEKGDLSSESTVSRIRTEHFPLTLESARPSHTSQYLCASRELGDREGKLFFGSGTQLSVL.

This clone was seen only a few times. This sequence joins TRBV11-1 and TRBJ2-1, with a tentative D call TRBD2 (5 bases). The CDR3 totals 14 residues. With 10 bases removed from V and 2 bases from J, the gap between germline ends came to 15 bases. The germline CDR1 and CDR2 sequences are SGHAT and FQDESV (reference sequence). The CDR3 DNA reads TGTGCCACCGCCCGGGAACGAGCCTACAATGAGCAGTTCTTC. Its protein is CATARERAYNEQFF.

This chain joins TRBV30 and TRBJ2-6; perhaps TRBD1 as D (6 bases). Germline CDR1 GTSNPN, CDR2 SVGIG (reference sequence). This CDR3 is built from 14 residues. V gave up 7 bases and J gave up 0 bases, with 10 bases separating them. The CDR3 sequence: CASQTGSGANVLTF. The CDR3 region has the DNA TGTGCCTCTCAGACAGGCTCTGGGGCCAACGTCCTGACTTTC.

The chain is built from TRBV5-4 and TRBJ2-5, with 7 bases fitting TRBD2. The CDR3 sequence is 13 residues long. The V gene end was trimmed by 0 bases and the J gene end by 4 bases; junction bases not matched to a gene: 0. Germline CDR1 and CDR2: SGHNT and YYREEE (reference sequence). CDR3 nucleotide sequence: TGTGCCAGCAGCTTGGGACTAGCAGAGACCCAGTACTTC. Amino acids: CASSLGLAETQYF.

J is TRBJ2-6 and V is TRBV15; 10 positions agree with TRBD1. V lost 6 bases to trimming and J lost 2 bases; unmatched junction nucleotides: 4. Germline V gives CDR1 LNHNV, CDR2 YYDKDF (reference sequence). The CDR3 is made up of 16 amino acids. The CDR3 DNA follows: TGTGCCACCAGTATCGACAGGGGGCCTGGGGCCAACGTCCTGACTTTC. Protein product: CATSIDRGPGANVLTF.

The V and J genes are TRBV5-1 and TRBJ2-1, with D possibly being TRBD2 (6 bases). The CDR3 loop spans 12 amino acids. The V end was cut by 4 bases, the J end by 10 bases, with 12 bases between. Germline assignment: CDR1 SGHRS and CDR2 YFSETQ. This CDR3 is CASSPFGREQFF. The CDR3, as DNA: TGCGCCAGCAGCCCCTTTGGGAGGGAGCAGTTCTTC.

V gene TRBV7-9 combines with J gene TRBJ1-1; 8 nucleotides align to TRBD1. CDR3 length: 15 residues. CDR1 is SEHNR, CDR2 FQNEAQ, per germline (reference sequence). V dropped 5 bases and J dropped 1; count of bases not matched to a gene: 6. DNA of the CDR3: TGTGCCAGCAGCAGGGTGACAGGGGCGAACACTGAAGCTTTCTTT. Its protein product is CASSRVTGANTEAFF.

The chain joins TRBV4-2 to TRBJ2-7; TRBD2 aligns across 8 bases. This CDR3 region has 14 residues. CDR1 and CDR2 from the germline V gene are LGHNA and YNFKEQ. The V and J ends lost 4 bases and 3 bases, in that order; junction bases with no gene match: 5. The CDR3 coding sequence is TGTGCCAGCAGCCGAACTAGCGGCTACTACGAGCAGTACTTC. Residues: CASSRTSGYYEQYF.

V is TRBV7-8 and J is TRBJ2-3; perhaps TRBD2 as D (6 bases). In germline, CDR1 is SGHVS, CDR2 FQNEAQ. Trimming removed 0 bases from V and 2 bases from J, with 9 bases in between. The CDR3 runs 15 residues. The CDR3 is CASSLAGDFTDTQYF. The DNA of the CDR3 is TGTGCCAGCAGCTTAGCAGGGGACTTCACAGATACGCAGTATTTT.